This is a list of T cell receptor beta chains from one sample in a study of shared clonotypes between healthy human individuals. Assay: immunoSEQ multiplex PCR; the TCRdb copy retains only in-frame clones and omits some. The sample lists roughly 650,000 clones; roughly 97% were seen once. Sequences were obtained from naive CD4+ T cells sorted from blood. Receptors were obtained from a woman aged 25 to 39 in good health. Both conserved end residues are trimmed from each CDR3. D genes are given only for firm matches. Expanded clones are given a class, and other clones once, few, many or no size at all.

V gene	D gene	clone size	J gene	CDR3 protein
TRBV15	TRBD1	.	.	ATSRVLDRESYEQY
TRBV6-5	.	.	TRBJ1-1	ASSYSRGYGTEAF
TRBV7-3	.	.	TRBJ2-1	ASSWGLNNEQF
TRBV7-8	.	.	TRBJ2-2	ASSGGTGELF
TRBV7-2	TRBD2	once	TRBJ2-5	ASSLVPGLAGEAETQY
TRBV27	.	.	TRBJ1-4	ASRAMQVANEKLF
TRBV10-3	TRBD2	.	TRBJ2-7	AIRGAGDTYEQY
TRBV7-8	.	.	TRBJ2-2	ASSPRLFTGELF
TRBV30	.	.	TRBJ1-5	AWSRRGLGNAQH
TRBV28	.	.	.	ASSRKLTGASYEQY
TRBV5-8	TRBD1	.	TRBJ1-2	ASSGGDRGIARKNYT
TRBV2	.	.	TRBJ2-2	ASSDLGFNTGELF
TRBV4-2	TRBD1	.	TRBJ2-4	ASSQDWTGSKNIQY
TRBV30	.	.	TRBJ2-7	AWRPGRLGASNEQY
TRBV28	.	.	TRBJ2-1	ASSLIGYNEQF
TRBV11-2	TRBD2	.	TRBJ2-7	ASSSTSGRGGRQY
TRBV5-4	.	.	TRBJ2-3	ASSLGGRPDTQY
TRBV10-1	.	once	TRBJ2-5	ASSESGLYSEETQY
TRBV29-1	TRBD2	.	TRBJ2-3	SVGGGSYTDTQY
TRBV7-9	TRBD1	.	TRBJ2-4	ASSAETGGAY
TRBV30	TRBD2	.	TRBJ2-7	ARGLAGVYEQY
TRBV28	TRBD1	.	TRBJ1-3	ASSFTWGNMGTGLGISGNTIY
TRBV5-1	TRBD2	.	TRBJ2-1	ASSPKGLAGLGGEQF
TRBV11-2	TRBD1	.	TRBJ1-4	ASSLSRGNEKLF
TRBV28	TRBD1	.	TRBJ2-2	ASRTVDRRNTGELF
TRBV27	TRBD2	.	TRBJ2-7	ASSYNVGTSGNLYEQY
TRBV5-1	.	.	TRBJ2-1	ASSPSTDYNEQF
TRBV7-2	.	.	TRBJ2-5	ASSFGQQETQY
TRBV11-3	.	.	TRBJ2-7	ASSLIGGTYEQY
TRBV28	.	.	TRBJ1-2	ASSTPRTFGYT
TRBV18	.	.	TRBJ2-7	ASSPPSYEQY
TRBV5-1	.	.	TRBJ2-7	ASSLEGGGYEQY
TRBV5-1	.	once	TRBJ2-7	ASSLGRFLDSYEQY
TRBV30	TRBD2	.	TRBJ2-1	AWRSRPLAGGEQF
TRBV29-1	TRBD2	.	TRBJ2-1	SVDQTSGTAEQF
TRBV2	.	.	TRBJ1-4	ASSGRGTLEKLF
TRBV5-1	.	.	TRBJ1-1	ASSPGTVRDTEAF
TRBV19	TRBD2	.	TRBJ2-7	ASSPRTSGRFEQY
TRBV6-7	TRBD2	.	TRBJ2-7	ATRTSGSGEQY
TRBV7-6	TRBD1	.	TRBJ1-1	ASSPGTGRPMNTEAF
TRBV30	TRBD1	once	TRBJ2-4	AWQGQGEGNIQY
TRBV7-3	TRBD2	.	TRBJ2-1	ASSAREGSYNEQF
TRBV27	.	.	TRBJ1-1	ASSLRAGWNTEAF
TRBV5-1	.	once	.	ASSSDNYEQY
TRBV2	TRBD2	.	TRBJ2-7	ASSEASEPGLVASEQY
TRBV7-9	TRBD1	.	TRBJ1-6	ASSPHGTGNSPLH
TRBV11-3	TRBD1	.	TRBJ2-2	ASSPWTGSESGELF
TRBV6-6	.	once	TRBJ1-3	ASSYGRGSGNTIY
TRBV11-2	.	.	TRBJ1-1	ASSTRPRRVDTEAF
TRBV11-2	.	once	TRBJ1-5	ASREDHYQPQH
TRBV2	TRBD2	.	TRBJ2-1	ASSEGSAGGREQF
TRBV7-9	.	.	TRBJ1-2	ASSFSLDMLAKRYGYT
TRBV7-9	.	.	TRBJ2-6	ASSLALAMESGANVLT
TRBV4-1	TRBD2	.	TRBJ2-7	ASSQESLAELYEQY
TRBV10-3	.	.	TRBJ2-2	AIGRTEETGELF
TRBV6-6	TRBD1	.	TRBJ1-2	ASSYTGQSVT
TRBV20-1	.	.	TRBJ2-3	SASKGGTQY
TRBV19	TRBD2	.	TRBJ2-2	ASDEGTSGNTGELF
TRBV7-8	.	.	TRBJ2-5	ASSSRLQETQY